This paragraph covers one TCR beta chain sequence. The target antigen is unknown. Germline CDR1 MNHEY, CDR2 SVGAGI. The ends were cut back, 6 bases at V and 4 bases at J, with 9 bases in the middle. This CDR3 has 12 residues. This entry belongs to a study of shared clonotypes between healthy human individuals. Replicate PCRs from sorted subsets contained around 200 ng DNA, which is around 30,000 T cell genomes. Some clones are missing from TCRdb's copy, which holds only in-frame ones; the method was immunoSEQ multiplex PCR. The sample contains about 2.1 million clones, around 93% of which appear only once. General study results and limits: What rarefaction showed was incomplete sorted-subset sequencing despite large depth.

CD8 cells classed as naive were CD45RO-negative and positively selected for CCR7, excluding terminally differentiated effector memory CD45RA+ cells. The healthy adult donors were HIV-negative and reported no recent acute infections or vaccinations. This rearrangement joins TRBV6-5 to TRBJ1-1; D not resolved. The sequencing sample was made of naive CD8+ T cells from PBMCs. The source of this sequence is a man aged 18 to 29 in good health. Some clones in this sample may be carry-over from other donors' samples. CDR3 bases: TGTGCCAGCAGCGGGTGGAGCACTGAAGCTTTCTTT. Its translation: CASSGWSTEAFF.